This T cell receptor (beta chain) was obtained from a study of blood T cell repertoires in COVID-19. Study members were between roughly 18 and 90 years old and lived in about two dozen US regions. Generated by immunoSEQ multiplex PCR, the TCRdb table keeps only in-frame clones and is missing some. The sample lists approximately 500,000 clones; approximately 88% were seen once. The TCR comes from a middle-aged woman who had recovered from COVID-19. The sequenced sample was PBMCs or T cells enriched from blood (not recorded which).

CDR3 protein: CASSYSPYPGELFF. The CDR3 DNA is TGTGCCAGCAGTTACTCACCCTACCCCGGGGAGCTGTTTTTT. This chain uses TRBV6-2 or TRBV6-3 with TRBJ2-2; D call uncertain. The germline V and J ends were trimmed by 0 bases and 6 bases, with 8 bases remaining between them. The CDR3 extends over 14 amino acids. Germline V lookup: CDR1 MNHEY, CDR2 SVGEGT.